Following are 21 T cell receptor beta chains from one sample sequenced in a study of blood T cells in healthy people across ages. A second PCR of about 7 to 12 cycles used a sample-barcoded 5' primer and a J-beta primer mix. TCRdb ran MiXCR on the 5' RACE reads and lists one entry per CDR3 protein. This table has hundreds of thousands of distinct CDR3 sequences, less than 35% appearing once. Sequencing used blood. The receptors come from a woman older than 75 in good health.

This chain joins TRBV10-1 and TRBJ2-2, with D maybe TRBD2 (5 bases). Trimming removed 8 bases from V and 7 bases from J, with 14 bases in between. Per the germline V gene, CDR1 is WNHNN and CDR2 is SYGVQD (reference sequence). The CDR3 is 13 residues long. CDR3 sequence: CASASDSVGELFF. CDR3 in DNA: TGCGCCAGCGCGAGCGATAGCGTCGGGGAGCTGTTTTTT.

This clonotype was found a few times. V and J are TRBV7-8 and TRBJ2-1, with TRBD2 identical over 9 bases. There are 15 residues in the CDR3. Per the germline V gene, CDR1 is SGHVS and CDR2 is FQNEAQ. The V gene end was trimmed by 2 bases and the J gene end by 5 bases; junction bases not matched to a gene: 4. CDR3 loop: CASSLSGGFHNEQFF. The CDR3 region has the DNA TGTGCCAGCAGCTTAAGCGGGGGGTTTCACAATGAGCAGTTCTTC.

This clonotype was seen a handful of times. The chain couples TRBV10-3 to TRBJ2-2, with D perhaps matching TRBD1 (5 bases). V was shortened by 3 bases and J by 5 bases, with 10 bases between the two germline ends. The germline gives CDR1 ENHRY, CDR2 SYGVKD. The CDR3 consists of 14 residues. The DNA for the CDR3 is TGTGCCATCAGTGAAGGGGATGTAACCGGGGAGCTGTTTTTT. It translates to CAISEGDVTGELFF.

This clonotype was counted many times. The V gene is TRBV6-5, the J gene TRBJ2-5, with TRBD2 identical over 9 bases. V shed 6 bases and J 5 bases; nucleotides not matched to a gene: 4. The germline CDR1 and CDR2 sequences are MNHEY and SVGAGI. There are 13 residues in the CDR3. CDR3 protein: CASRAGGRETQYF. CDR3 in DNA: TGTGCCAGCAGGGCGGGGGGGCGCGAGACCCAGTACTTC.

This clonotype was observed at least ten times. The genes are TRBV20-1 and TRBJ2-3; D ambiguous. This CDR3 has 15 residues. Trimming removed 0 bases at V and 4 bases at J, with 14 bases between. From germline, CDR1 is DFQATT and CDR2 SNEGSKA (reference sequence). The CDR3 here is CSARDFRARPDTQYF. Written as DNA, the CDR3 is TGCAGTGCTAGAGATTTTAGGGCCCGACCAGATACGCAGTATTTT.

The chain is built from TRBV28 and TRBJ1-5; a weak D match, TRBD1 (6 bases). CDR1 and CDR2 from the germline V gene are MDHEN and SYDVKM. The CDR3 has 19 residues. V was trimmed by 5 bases and J by 8 bases, leaving 31 bases between them. CDR3 nucleotides: TGTGCCAGCAGTGCTATGGGGGCAAGGAAAGGGGACTCTAGGGAGCCCCAGCATTTT. This sequence encodes CASSAMGARKGDSREPQHF.

The rearrangement links TRBV11-2 to TRBJ1-6, with 7 bases fitting TRBD1. The CDR3 contains 17 residues. Trimming at V came to 0 bases and at J to 7 bases, leaving 9 bases not matched to a gene. Germline V gives CDR1 SGHAT, CDR2 FQNNGV. CDR3 DNA: TGTGCCAGCAGCTTAGAGGGGGACAGAGAGCCCAATTCACCCCTCCACTTT. This codes for CASSLEGDREPNSPLHF.

This clonotype has ten or more counts. The V and J genes are TRBV18 and TRBJ2-3; D is possibly TRBD2 (6 bases). In germline, CDR1 is KGHSH, CDR2 LQKENI. V lost 6 bases and J lost 0, with 13 bases in between. The length of the CDR3 is 15 residues. CDR3 DNA: TGTGCCAGCTCCCCAAGACGGGAGAGCACAGATACGCAGTATTTT. Residues: CASSPRRESTDTQYF.

With regard to this clonotype: One end of the junction fails to match germline, which may point to a read error. This chain links TRBV12-3 or TRBV12-4 with TRBJ2-5; D tentatively fits TRBD1 or TRBD2 (5 bases each). The CDR3 has 15 residues. CDR3 bases: TGTGCCAGAAGTTTTTTGGGCAGGGAGCAAGAGACCCAGTACTTC. It codes for CARSFLGREQETQYF.

V is TRBV20-1 and J is TRBJ2-3; 8 nucleotides line up with TRBD1. The germline CDR1 and CDR2 sequences are DFQATT and SNEGSKA (reference sequence). Trimming at V came to 1 base and at J to 3 bases, leaving 9 bases not matched to a gene. This CDR3 region has 16 residues. CDR3 in DNA: TGCAGTGCTAGAGGAAGGACAGGGATGGGAACAGATACGCAGTATTTT. It is translated as CSARGRTGMGTDTQYF.

This clonotype was seen once. The chain combines TRBV10-3 with TRBJ1-4; the match to TRBD1 covers 9 bases. Germline-derived CDR1 and CDR2 are ENHRY and SYGVKD. The V segment lost 10 bases and the J segment 8 bases; nucleotides outside the gene matches: 8. There are 13 residues in the CDR3. The CDR3 loop is CATATGGKEKLFF. As DNA, the CDR3 is TGTGCCACCGCGACAGGGGGGAAGGAAAAACTGTTTTTT.

Ten or more counts support this clonotype. The chain carries TRBV7-2 and TRBJ1-2; 8 bases align to TRBD1. CDR1 SGHTA and CDR2 FQGNSA come from the germline V gene. V trimming: 5 bases; J trimming: 3 bases; junction bases outside the gene matches: 11. The CDR3 is made up of 16 amino acids. CDR3 in amino acids: CASSPKGQASYYGYTF. DNA for the CDR3: TGTGCCAGCAGCCCCAAGGGACAGGCGAGTTACTATGGCTACACCTTC.

The chain couples TRBV6-1 to TRBJ2-5; D remains ambiguous. TRBJ2-7 explains the end of the DNA better; the J call may be wrong. The CDR3 consists of 14 residues. Germline V gives CDR1 MNHNS, CDR2 SASEGT. The CDR3: CASSETSGPYEQYF. The CDR3 bases are TGTGCCAGCAGTGAAACTTCGGGCCCCTACGAGCAGTACTTC.

In its sample, this clonotype was seen many times. This chain uses TRBV20-1 with TRBJ1-2; TRBD1 matches at 9 bases. Losses at the gene ends were 6 bases for V and 7 bases for J; bases not matched to a gene: 12. Germline loops: CDR1 DFQATT, CDR2 SNEGSKA (reference sequence). CDR3 length equals 14 residues. CDR3 nucleotides: TGCAGTGCAACATCTGGGGACAGGGTGGGTGGCTACACCTTC. Amino acids: CSATSGDRVGGYTF.

V gene TRBV7-9 combines with J gene TRBJ2-1; D is undetermined. CDR3 length: 14 residues. V dropped 2 bases and J dropped 8 bases, with 13 bases sitting between them. CDR1 is SEHNR and CDR2 is FQNEAQ in the germline V gene (reference sequence). CDR3 coding DNA: TGTGCCAGCAGCTTAAGTTATTCGCCTCATGAGCAGTTCTTC. It specifies CASSLSYSPHEQFF.

A word on this clonotype: Compared with germline, one end of the junction differs, possibly owing to a read error. This chain joins TRBV12-3 or TRBV12-4 and TRBJ2-3; D is perhaps TRBD2 (5 bases). This CDR3 is built from 15 residues. CDR3 in DNA: TGTGCCAGCAGTTCCCAACTAGTCCCCGCAGATGCGCAGTATTTT. Translated, it gives CASSSQLVPADAQYF.

This clonotype appeared a single time. CDR3 region: CASSLITANAQYF. DNA of the CDR3: TGTGCCAGCAGTTTGATAACAGCGAATGCGCAGTATTTT. This chain uses TRBV12-3 or TRBV12-4 with TRBJ2-3; D gene ambiguous. Trimming left V 3 bases short and J 10 bases short, with 14 bases between. The length of the CDR3 is 13 residues.

This clonotype has only a few counts. J is TRBJ1-5 and V is TRBV20-1; no clear D gene. The CDR3 has 12 amino acids. CDR1 DFQATT and CDR2 SNEGSKA come from the germline V gene (reference sequence). Trimming cost V 6 bases and J 4 bases, with 10 bases left between them. CDR3 DNA sequence: TGCAGTGCCCCCGCCGGGAATCAGCCCCAGCATTTT. This codes for CSAPAGNQPQHF.

This clonotype has more than one count but fewer than ten. J is TRBJ2-7 and V is TRBV18, with 8 bases matching TRBD2. This CDR3 region has 14 residues. Per germline, CDR1 KGHSH and CDR2 LQKENI. The V and J ends lost 7 bases and 2 bases, in that order; junction bases with no gene match: 7. The CDR3 DNA is TGTGCCAGCTTACAAGCGGGGGCAGCCTACGAGCAGTACTTC. It translates to CASLQAGAAYEQYF.

The chain employs TRBV18 and TRBJ2-5; TRBD1 matches 9 bases. CDR1 and CDR2 from the germline V gene are KGHSH and LQKENI. CDR3 length: 15 residues. V was clipped by 4 bases and J by 3 bases; unmatched bases: 6. This CDR3 is CASSRSRTGEETQYF. The DNA for the CDR3 is TGTGCCAGCTCACGAAGCCGGACAGGGGAAGAGACCCAGTACTTC.

This clonotype came up many times. The J gene is TRBJ2-1, the V gene TRBV27, with 7 bases matching TRBD2. This CDR3 has 15 amino acids. Germline V gives CDR1 MNHEY, CDR2 SMNVEV (reference sequence). The trim removed 5 bases at V and 9 bases at J, leaving 13 bases unmatched. CDR3 DNA sequence: TGTGCCAGCAGTCCCGGGACTGGCGGGGGAGTTGAGCAGTTCTTC. Protein sequence: CASSPGTGGGVEQFF.